The next 10 T cell receptor beta chains were all read from a single sample in a study of CD8 T cells in ankylosing spondylitis. TCRdb re-called the 5' RACE reads with MiXCR, one entry per CDR3 protein. The table lists fewer than 200,000 distinct CDR3 sequences, around 9.6% of them singletons. Source material: blood, either unsorted or a sorted T cell fraction (not recorded which). The receptor set was obtained from a female donor with ankylosing spondylitis or in good health (not recorded which).

The chain combines TRBV6-1 with TRBJ1-5; tentative D call: TRBD1 (6 bases). The CDR3 has 17 residues. Per the germline V gene, CDR1 is MNHNS and CDR2 is SASEGT. Between the trimmed V and J ends, which lost 4 bases and 0 bases, there was a span of 16 bases. CDR3 nucleotide sequence: TGTGCCAGCAGTGCCCCGGGACAACTTTTTAGCAATCAGCCCCAGCATTTT. Its protein product is CASSAPGQLFSNQPQHF.

The rearrangement uses TRBV2 and TRBJ1-6; D perhaps matches TRBD1 (6 bases). The germline gives CDR1 SNHLY, CDR2 FYNNEI. The CDR3 is 12 residues long. V lost 9 bases to trimming and J lost 8 bases, with 11 bases between them. CDR3 nucleotide sequence: TGTGCCAGTCAGGGGCTGGATTCACCCCTCCACTTT. It is translated as CASQGLDSPLHF.

This clonotype occurred many times. Here the CDR3 reads CASSFGQGYQPQHF. The CDR3 DNA reads as TGTGCCAGCAGTTTCGGGCAGGGGTATCAGCCCCAGCATTTT. This rearrangement joins TRBV12-3 or TRBV12-4 to TRBJ1-5; a possible D gene is TRBD1 (6 bases). Deletions cut 3 bases from V and 5 bases from J, with 11 bases between. This CDR3 spans 14 amino acids.

This clonotype was seen a handful of times. This chain uses TRBV9 with TRBJ1-1, with D perhaps matching TRBD1 (6 bases). From germline, CDR1 is SGDLS and CDR2 YYNGEE. V was shortened by 0 bases and J by 1 base, with 13 bases between the two germline ends. This CDR3 has 16 amino acids. CDR3 DNA: TGTGCCAGCAGCGTAGATGGGGGCGTAGGGAACACTGAAGCTTTCTTT. It specifies CASSVDGGVGNTEAFF.

This clonotype was seen more than once but under ten times. This chain uses TRBV11-2 with TRBJ1-4; perhaps TRBD1 as D (5 bases). Germline values: CDR1 SGHAT, CDR2 FQNNGV. The V gene lost 6 bases and the J gene lost 6 bases, with 17 bases spanning the gap. This CDR3 is built from 15 residues. Here the CDR3 reads CASSWRGGFDEKLFF. In DNA form, the CDR3 reads TGTGCCAGCAGTTGGAGGGGCGGCTTTGATGAAAAACTGTTTTTT.

The sample holds a few counts of this clonotype. The V and J genes are TRBV6-2 or TRBV6-3 and TRBJ2-2; TRBD2 matches 9 bases. Per germline, CDR1 MNHEY and CDR2 SVGEGT. This CDR3 has 16 residues. V shed 7 bases, J shed 1 base, and the junction held 7 bases outside the gene matches. The chain's CDR3 is CASKNPSGENTGELFF. The CDR3 DNA reads TGTGCCAGCAAGAACCCTAGCGGGGAGAACACCGGGGAGCTGTTTTTT.

The chain is built from TRBV12-3 or TRBV12-4 and TRBJ2-7; D is unclear. V lost 3 bases to trimming and J lost 5 bases, with 14 bases between them. The CDR3 length is 14 residues. This chain's CDR3 is CASSFSSMWDEQYF. CDR3 nucleotide sequence: TGTGCCAGCAGTTTTTCTTCCATGTGGGACGAGCAGTACTTC.

This chain's CDR3 is CASSPRTGLNTEAFF. The CDR3 nucleotides are TGTGCCAGCAGCCCGAGGACAGGACTGAACACTGAAGCTTTCTTT. The J gene is TRBJ1-1, the V gene TRBV9; the match to TRBD1 covers 7 bases. CDR3 size: 15 residues. V was pared by 4 bases and J by 0 bases, with 6 bases of the junction left unmatched. In germline, CDR1 is SGDLS, CDR2 YYNGEE.

There are a few counts of this clonotype. The chain recombines TRBV7-8 with TRBJ2-1, with 7 nucleotides matching TRBD2. The germline gives CDR1 SGHVS, CDR2 FQNEAQ. The junction had 5 bases not matched to a gene; V was cut back by 0 bases and J by 3 bases. The CDR3 is 16 amino acids. CDR3 sequence reads: CASSLALTSYYNEQFF. The DNA of the CDR3 is TGTGCCAGCAGCTTAGCTTTGACTAGCTACTACAATGAGCAGTTCTTC.

The chain uses TRBV11-2 and TRBJ2-4; TRBD2 matches at 10 bases. The ends lost 0 bases at V and 1 base at J; junction bases unmatched: 3. Germline CDR1 is SGHAT and CDR2 is FQNNGV. This CDR3 is 17 amino acids long. In nucleotides, the CDR3 is TGTGCCAGCAGCTTAGATCGTAGCGGGAGGGCCAAAAACATTCAGTACTTC. It translates to CASSLDRSGRAKNIQYF.